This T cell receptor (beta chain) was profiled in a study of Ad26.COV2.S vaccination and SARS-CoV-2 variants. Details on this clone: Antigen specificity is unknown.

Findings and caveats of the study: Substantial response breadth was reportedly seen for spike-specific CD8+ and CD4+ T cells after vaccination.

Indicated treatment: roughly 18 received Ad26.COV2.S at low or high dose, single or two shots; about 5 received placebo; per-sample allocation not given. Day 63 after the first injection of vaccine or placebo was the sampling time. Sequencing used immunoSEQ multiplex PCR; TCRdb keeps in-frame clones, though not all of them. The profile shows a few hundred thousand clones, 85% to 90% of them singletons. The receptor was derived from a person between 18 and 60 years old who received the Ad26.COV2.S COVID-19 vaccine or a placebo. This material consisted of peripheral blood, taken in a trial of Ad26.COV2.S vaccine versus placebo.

Here the CDR3 DNA reads TGTGCCAGCACTAATTTTGGGACGGTGAACACTGAAGCTTTCTTT. This sequence encodes CASTNFGTVNTEAFF. The chain employs TRBV2 and TRBJ1-1; possibly TRBD1 for D (5 bases). This CDR3 contains 15 residues. V dropped 7 bases and J dropped 0 bases, with 15 bases sitting between them. Germline V gives CDR1 SNHLY, CDR2 FYNNEI.